The sequence of this T cell receptor beta chain was determined in a study of PD-L1 blockade in urothelial cancer. Whole-study context: Individuals in the cohort had been given 0 to 3 earlier chemotherapy regimens. Across blood samples, T cells had a median count of around 140,000.

Only one count was recorded for this clone. The antigen is undetermined. Study results and caveats: For durable-benefit patients, tumor-associated blood clones expanded more at 3 weeks.

The CDR3 has 14 residues. V was clipped by 6 bases and J by 4 bases; unmatched bases: 9. Germline CDR1 and CDR2: LNHDA and SQIVND (reference sequence). Every PCR received spiked-in synthetic TCR analog templates. Repertoires were generated with immunoSEQ multiplex PCR, while TCRdb's copy carries only in-frame clones and drops some. The table has about 120,000 clones, more than 75% seen once; the top ten hold roughly 2.6%. The time point here: peripheral blood 6 weeks after treatment start. The TCR originated in a man between 45 and 60 years old with urothelial cancer. This chain uses TRBV19 with TRBJ2-7, with 7 bases lining up with TRBD1. Specimen: PBMCs, collected around atezolizumab (anti-PD-L1) treatment. This CDR3 is CASRSTGSVYEQYF. The CDR3, as DNA: TGTGCCAGTAGGTCGACAGGGAGCGTGTACGAGCAGTACTTC.